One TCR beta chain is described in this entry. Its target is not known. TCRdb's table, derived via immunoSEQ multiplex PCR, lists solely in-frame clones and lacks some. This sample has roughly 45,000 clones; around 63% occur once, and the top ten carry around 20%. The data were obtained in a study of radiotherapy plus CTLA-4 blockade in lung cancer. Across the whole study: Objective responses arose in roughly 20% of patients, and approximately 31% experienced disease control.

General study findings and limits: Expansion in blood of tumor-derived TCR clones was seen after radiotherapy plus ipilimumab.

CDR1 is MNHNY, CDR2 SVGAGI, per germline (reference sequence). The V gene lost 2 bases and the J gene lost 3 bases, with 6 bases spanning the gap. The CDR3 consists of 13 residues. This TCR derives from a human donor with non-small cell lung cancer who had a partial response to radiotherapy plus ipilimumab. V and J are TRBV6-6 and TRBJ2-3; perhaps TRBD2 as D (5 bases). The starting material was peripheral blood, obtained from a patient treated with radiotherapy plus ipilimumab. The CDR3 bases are TGTGCCAGCAGTTACCGGGGAACAGATACGCAGTATTTT. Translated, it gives CASSYRGTDTQYF.